The entry below describes one T cell receptor (beta chain). This record comes from a study of Graves' ophthalmopathy and Graves' hyperthyroidism. Amplifying from RNA transcripts, the study obtained TCR beta CDR3 regions. HTBI primers were used in a first-round RT-PCR, which preceded a second-round multiplex PCR. TCRdb processed the multiplex PCR reads anew with MiXCR; each CDR3 protein has one entry. The sample yields 1 million to 1.3 million distinct CDR3 sequences, about 36% seen once. Sequencing was done on a sample of peripheral blood or thyroid tissue (not recorded which). This receptor was identified in an adult man with Graves' hyperthyroidism.

Written as DNA, the CDR3 is TGTGCCAGCAGTTACTCGAGGCAGGGGGTATCCAACACTGAAGCTTTCTTT. This translates into CASSYSRQGVSNTEAFF. V and J are TRBV6-5 and TRBJ1-1; 7 bases map to TRBD1. The CDR3 totals 17 residues. The V segment lost 0 bases and the J segment 2 bases; nucleotides outside the gene matches: 9. Per the germline V gene, CDR1 is MNHEY and CDR2 is SVGAGI.